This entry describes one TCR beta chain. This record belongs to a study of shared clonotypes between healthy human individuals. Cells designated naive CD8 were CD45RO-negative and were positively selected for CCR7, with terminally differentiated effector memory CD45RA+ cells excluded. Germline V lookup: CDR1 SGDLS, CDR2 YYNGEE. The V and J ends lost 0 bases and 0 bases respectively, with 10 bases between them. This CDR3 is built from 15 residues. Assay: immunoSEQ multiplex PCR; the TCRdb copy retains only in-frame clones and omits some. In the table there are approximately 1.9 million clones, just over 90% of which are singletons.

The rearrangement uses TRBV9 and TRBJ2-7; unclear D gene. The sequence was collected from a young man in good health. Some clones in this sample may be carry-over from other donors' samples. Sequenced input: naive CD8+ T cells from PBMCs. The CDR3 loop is CASSVAVGPSYEQYF. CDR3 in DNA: TGTGCCAGCAGCGTAGCTGTCGGACCCTCCTACGAGCAGTACTTC.